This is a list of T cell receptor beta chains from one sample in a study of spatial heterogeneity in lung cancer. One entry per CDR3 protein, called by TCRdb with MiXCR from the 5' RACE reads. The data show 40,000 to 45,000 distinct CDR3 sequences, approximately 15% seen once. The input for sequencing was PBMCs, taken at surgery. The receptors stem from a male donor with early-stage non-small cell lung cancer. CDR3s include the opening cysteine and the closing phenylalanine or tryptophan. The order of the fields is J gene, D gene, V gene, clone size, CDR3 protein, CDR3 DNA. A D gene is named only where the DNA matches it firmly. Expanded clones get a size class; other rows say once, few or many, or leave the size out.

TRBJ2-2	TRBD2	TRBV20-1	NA	CSARDIGTSGYTGELFF	TGCAGTGCTAGAGATATTGGGACTAGCGGATACACCGGGGAGCTGTTTTTT
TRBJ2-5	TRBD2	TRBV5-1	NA	CASTTSPSGRETQYF	TGCGCCAGCACCACCTCTCCTAGCGGGAGAGAGACCCAGTACTTC
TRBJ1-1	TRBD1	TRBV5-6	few	CASSWTGGTEAFF	TGTGCCAGCAGCTGGACAGGGGGCACTGAAGCTTTCTTT
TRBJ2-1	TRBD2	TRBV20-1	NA	CSARRLAGGSNEQFF	TGCAGTGCTAGGAGACTAGCGGGAGGTAGTAATGAGCAGTTCTTC
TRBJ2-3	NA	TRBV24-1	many	CATTIPGRTSGHTQYF	TGTGCCACTACCATACCGGGACGTACCTCGGGACATACGCAGTATTTT
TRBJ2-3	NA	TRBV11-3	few	CASSPRSADTQYF	TGTGCCAGCAGCCCCCGGTCGGCAGATACGCAGTATTTT
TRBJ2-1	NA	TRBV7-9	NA	CASSPGTPPYNEQFF	TGTGCCAGCAGCCCCGGGACTCCTCCCTACAATGAGCAGTTCTTC
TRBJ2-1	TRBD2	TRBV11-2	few	CASSSSLTSGEQFF	TGTGCCAGCAGCTCATCTCTGACTAGCGGTGAGCAGTTCTTC
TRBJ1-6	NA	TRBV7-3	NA	CASRMTGANSPLHF	TGTGCCAGCAGAATGACAGGCGCTAATTCACCCCTCCACTTT
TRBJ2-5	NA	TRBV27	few	CASSGDETQYF	TGTGCCAGCAGTGGGGACGAGACCCAGTACTTC
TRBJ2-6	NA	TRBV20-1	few	CSAQLGFSGANVLTF	TGCAGTGCTCAACTTGGCTTCTCTGGGGCCAACGTCCTGACTTTC
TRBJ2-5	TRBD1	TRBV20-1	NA	CSARTGTETQYF	TGCAGTGCCCGGACAGGGACGGAGACCCAGTACTTC
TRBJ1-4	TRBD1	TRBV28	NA	CASRNRGDGEKLFF	TGTGCCAGCAGGAACAGGGGCGATGGTGAAAAACTGTTTTTT
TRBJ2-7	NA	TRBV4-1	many	CASSYETEYYEQYF	TGCGCCAGCAGCTACGAGACCGAATACTACGAGCAGTACTTC
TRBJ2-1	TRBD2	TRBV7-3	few	CASSLSRGAYNEQFF	TGTGCCAGCAGCTTATCCCGGGGGGCCTACAATGAGCAGTTCTTC
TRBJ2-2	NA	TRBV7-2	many	CASRIGLNTGELFF	TGTGCCAGCCGGATAGGGCTCAACACCGGGGAGCTGTTTTTT
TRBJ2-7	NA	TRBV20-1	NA	CSARWDKSYEQYF	TGCAGTGCTAGATGGGACAAATCCTACGAGCAGTACTTC
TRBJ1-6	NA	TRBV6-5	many	CATRTLLGEPLHF	TGTGCCACCAGGACTCTTCTAGGGGAACCCCTCCACTTT
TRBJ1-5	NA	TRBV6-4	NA	CASSDAGQGNQPQHF	TGTGCCAGCAGTGACGCCGGGCAGGGGAATCAGCCCCAGCATTTT
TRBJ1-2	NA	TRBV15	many	CATSYVGVANYGYTF	TGTGCCACTAGTTATGTGGGGGTAGCTAACTATGGCTACACCTTC
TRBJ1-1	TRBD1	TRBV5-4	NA	CASKVQGAQNTEAFF	TGTGCCAGCAAAGTACAGGGGGCGCAGAACACTGAAGCTTTCTTT
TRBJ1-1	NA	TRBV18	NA	CASSPSTGTPNTEAFF	TGTGCCAGCTCACCGTCCACAGGGACTCCGAACACTGAAGCTTTCTTT
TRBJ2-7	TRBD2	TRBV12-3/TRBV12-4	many	CASRPSGHSYEQYF	TGTGCCAGCAGACCTAGCGGCCACTCCTACGAGCAGTACTTC
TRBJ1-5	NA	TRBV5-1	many	CASSPRGDQPQHF	TGCGCCAGCAGCCCCAGGGGAGATCAGCCCCAGCATTTT
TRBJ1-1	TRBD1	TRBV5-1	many	CASSRPAIRQGRNTEAFF	TGCGCCAGCAGCAGGCCCGCAATAAGACAGGGTCGGAACACTGAAGCTTTCTTT
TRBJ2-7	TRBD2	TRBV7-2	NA	CASSFSRSGNSGGQYF	TGTGCCAGCAGCTTTAGCAGGAGCGGGAACAGCGGGGGGCAGTACTTC
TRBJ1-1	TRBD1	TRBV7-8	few	CASSPDRGGEAFF	TGTGCCAGCAGCCCCGACAGGGGGGGTGAAGCTTTCTTT
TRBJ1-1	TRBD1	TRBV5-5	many	CASSLAGTGGTEAFF	TGTGCCAGCAGCTTGGCTGGGACAGGGGGCACTGAAGCTTTCTTT
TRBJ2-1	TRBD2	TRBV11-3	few	CASSRTSGFNEQFF	TGTGCCAGCAGTCGGACTAGCGGGTTCAATGAGCAGTTCTTC
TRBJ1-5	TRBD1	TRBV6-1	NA	CASKGTAINQPQHF	TGTGCCAGCAAAGGGACAGCTATAAATCAGCCCCAGCATTTT
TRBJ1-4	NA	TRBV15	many	CATSTGDSNEKLFF	TGTGCCACCAGCACAGGGGACTCTAATGAAAAACTGTTTTTT
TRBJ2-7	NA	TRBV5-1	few	CASSLGFEGEQYF	TGCGCCAGCAGCTTGGGATTTGAGGGGGAGCAGTACTTC
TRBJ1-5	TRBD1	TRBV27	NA	CASSFDRGEPYSNQPQHF	TGTGCCAGCAGTTTCGACAGGGGCGAACCCTATAGCAATCAGCCCCAGCATTTT
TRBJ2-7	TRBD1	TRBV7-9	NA	CASSWTGPLSYEQYF	TGTGCCAGCAGCTGGACAGGGCCCCTCTCCTACGAGCAGTACTTC
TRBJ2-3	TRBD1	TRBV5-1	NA	CASSKTGATDTQYF	TGCGCCAGCAGCAAAACAGGGGCCACAGATACGCAGTATTTT
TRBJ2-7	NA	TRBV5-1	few	CASSLGGQREQYF	TGCGCCAGCAGCTTAGGAGGACAGCGCGAGCAGTACTTC
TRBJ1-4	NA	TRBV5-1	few	CASSPIANEKLFF	TGCGCCAGCAGCCCGATCGCTAATGAAAAACTGTTTTTT
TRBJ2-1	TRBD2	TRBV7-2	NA	CASTYSGSSYNEQFF	TGTGCCAGCACCTATAGCGGGAGCTCCTACAATGAGCAGTTCTTC
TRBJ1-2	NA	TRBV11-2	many	CASSPGTVTYGYTF	TGTGCCAGCAGTCCCGGGACGGTGACCTATGGCTACACCTTC
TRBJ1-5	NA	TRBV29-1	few	CSVGREYNQPQHF	TGCAGCGTTGGAAGGGAATACAATCAGCCCCAGCATTTT
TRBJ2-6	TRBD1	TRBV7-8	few	CASSPRRDRVPSGANVLTF	TGTGCCAGCAGCCCTAGGCGGGACAGGGTCCCCTCTGGGGCCAACGTCCTGACTTTC
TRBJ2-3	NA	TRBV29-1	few	CSVRASSTDTQYF	TGCAGCGTTCGAGCCTCGAGCACAGATACGCAGTATTTT
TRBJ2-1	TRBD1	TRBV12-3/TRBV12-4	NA	CASSLTGDNEQFF	TGTGCCAGCAGTTTGACAGGGGATAATGAGCAGTTCTTC
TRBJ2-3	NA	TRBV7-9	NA	CASSFGGIRTDTQYF	TGTGCCAGCAGCTTTGGAGGCATTAGGACAGATACGCAGTATTTT
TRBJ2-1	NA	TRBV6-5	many	CASSYKGPYNEQFF	TGTGCCAGCAGTTATAAGGGCCCCTACAATGAGCAGTTCTTC
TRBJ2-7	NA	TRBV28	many	CASSRLGSYEQYF	TGTGCCAGCAGTCGCCTGGGTTCCTACGAGCAGTACTTC
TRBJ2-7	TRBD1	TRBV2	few	CASTSGTDYEQYF	TGTGCCAGCACCTCCGGGACAGACTACGAGCAGTACTTC
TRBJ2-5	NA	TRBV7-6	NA	CASSLKAETQYF	TGTGCCAGCAGCTTAAAGGCGGAGACCCAGTACTTC
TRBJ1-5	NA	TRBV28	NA	CASSLDSGPQPQHF	TGTGCCAGCAGTTTAGACAGTGGACCTCAGCCCCAGCATTTT
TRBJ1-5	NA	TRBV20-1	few	CSARALLDSPNQPQHF	TGCAGTGCTAGAGCCTTATTGGACAGTCCTAATCAGCCCCAGCATTTT